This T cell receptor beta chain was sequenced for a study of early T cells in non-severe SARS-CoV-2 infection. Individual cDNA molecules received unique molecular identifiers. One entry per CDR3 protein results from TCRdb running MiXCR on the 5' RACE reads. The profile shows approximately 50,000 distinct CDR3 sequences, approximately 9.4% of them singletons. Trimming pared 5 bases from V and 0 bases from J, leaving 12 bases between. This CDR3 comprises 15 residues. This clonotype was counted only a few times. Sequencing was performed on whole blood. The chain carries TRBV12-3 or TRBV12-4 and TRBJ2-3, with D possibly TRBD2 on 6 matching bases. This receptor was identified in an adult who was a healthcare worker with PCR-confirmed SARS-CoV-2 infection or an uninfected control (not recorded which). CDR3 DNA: TGTGCCAGCAGTCTGGACTACTCTAGCACAGATACGCAGTATTTT. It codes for CASSLDYSSTDTQYF.